This TCR beta chain was sequenced for a study of early T cells in non-severe SARS-CoV-2 infection. Study overall: The chains were unpaired, and the sequenced material was bulk RNA from unsorted whole blood. Regarding the study as a whole: VDJdb-based matching was biased toward anti-spike CD8 responses and missed private and CD4 specificities.

This clonotype was seen at least ten times. Its antigen is not identified. Each single cDNA molecule received a unique molecular identifier. TCRdb ran MiXCR on the 5' RACE reads and lists one entry per CDR3 protein. Altogether some 42,000 distinct CDR3 sequences are present, around 6.3% being singletons, with the ten largest covering 7.5% to 8.5%. V lost 5 bases to trimming and J lost 0 bases, with 11 bases between them. The CDR3 runs 14 residues. The sequencing used whole blood, collected at baseline. V is TRBV12-3 or TRBV12-4 and J is TRBJ2-7; no clear D gene. The TCR comes from an adult who was a healthcare worker with PCR-confirmed SARS-CoV-2 infection or an uninfected control (not recorded which). For the CDR3, the DNA is TGTGCCAGCAGTCCCGGTTCTGCCTCCTACGAGCAGTACTTC. It translates to CASSPGSASYEQYF.